This T cell receptor beta chain was sequenced during a study of cytomegalovirus exposure and HLA in healthy donors. General study findings and limits: Indistinguishability led to the exclusion of some V segments, TRBV6-2 and TRBV6-3 included. Some public TCRs appeared in many individuals, while most sequences were rare.

Of note for this clone: Antigen unknown.

Trimming left V 3 bases short and J 0 bases short, with 5 bases between. The CDR3 runs to 13 residues. Germline CDR1 LNHDA, CDR2 SQIVND (reference sequence). Amplification used 60 Vbeta primers and 13 Jbeta primers. Under the authors' procedure: In a later analysis, 79 million or so unique TCR beta chains included roughly 11 million shared by two or more donors. Clones were read by immunoSEQ multiplex PCR, and TCRdb kept only the in-frame ones, dropping some. The DNA was the basis for D and trimming; V, J and clone size are from that table. This table holds fewer than 150,000 clones, 70% to 80% found once. Healthy bone marrow donors supplied every sample.

This TCR was sampled from a woman aged 40 to 50 in good health and CMV-seropositive. Sequences were obtained from PBMCs. The chain combines TRBV19 with TRBJ1-1; D not resolved. The CDR3: CASSIQVNTEAFF. The CDR3 DNA follows: TGTGCCAGTAGTATTCAGGTGAACACTGAAGCTTTCTTT.